These 14 T cell receptor beta chains were sequenced from one sample in a study of identical twins. TCRdb fed the 5' RACE reads into MiXCR, producing one record per CDR3 protein. Of roughly 770,000 distinct CDR3 sequences in the sample, over 15% are singletons; the top ten hold less than 15%. These same records also appear under a second study, on T cells expressing NK-cell markers.

The specimen was PBMCs. The receptors come from a woman between 18 and 29 years old in good health.

There are a few counts of this clonotype. This chain joins TRBV25-1 and TRBJ2-7; weak D call: TRBD1 (6 bases). Trimming shortened V by 5 bases and J by 5 bases, and 25 bases separated the two germline ends. The CDR3 covers 17 residues. The germline V gene has CDR1 MGHDK and CDR2 SYGVNS. The CDR3 DNA follows: TGTGCCAGCAGTAAAGAAAGTCGGGACAACGTTTTCGACGAGCAGTACTTC. This gives the protein CASSKESRDNVFDEQYF.

This rearrangement joins TRBV20-1 to TRBJ2-2; D call uncertain. V was trimmed by 0 bases and J by 6 bases, leaving 14 bases between them. Germline CDR1 DFQATT, CDR2 SNEGSKA (reference sequence). The CDR3 contains 15 residues. This CDR3 reads CSARDGRVTSGELFF. CDR3 nucleotide sequence: TGCAGTGCTAGAGATGGCCGAGTAACCTCCGGGGAGCTGTTTTTT.

The gene calls are TRBV6-1 and TRBJ1-1; weak D call: TRBD1 (6 bases). This CDR3 comprises 10 residues. Germline-derived CDR1 and CDR2 are MNHNS and SASEGT. Trimming took off 11 bases at V and 11 bases at J, with 15 bases between the two ends. CDR3 sequence: CAAGGRGAFF. CDR3 in DNA: TGTGCCGCCGGGGGCCGGGGGGCTTTCTTT.

This chain links TRBV7-2 with TRBJ1-1, with D unclear. Trimming stripped 5 bases from V and 0 bases from J, with 7 bases between. The CDR3 spans 13 residues. Germline lookup yields CDR1 SGHTA and CDR2 FQGNSA. CDR3 coding DNA: TGTGCCAGCAGCCCGCACATGAACACTGAAGCTTTCTTT. This translates into CASSPHMNTEAFF.

The gene calls are TRBV18 and TRBJ2-5, with D maybe TRBD1 (7 bases). V lost 3 bases, J lost 4 bases, and 21 bases lay in between. CDR1 and CDR2 (germline): KGHSH, LQKENI. CDR3 length: 17 amino acids. The chain's CDR3 is CASSPTRGVLGGETQYF. The CDR3 nucleotides read TGTGCCAGCTCACCGACCAGGGGGGTCCTCGGGGGAGAGACCCAGTACTTC.

This clonotype was counted many times. V and J are TRBV29-1 and TRBJ2-1; 12 nucleotides match TRBD2. V trimming: 7 bases; J trimming: 11 bases; junction bases outside the gene matches: 6. The CDR3 runs to 12 residues. Germline V lookup: CDR1 SQVTM, CDR2 ANQGSEA. The CDR3 sequence: CSARLAGAKQFF. The CDR3 region has the DNA TGCAGCGCGAGACTAGCGGGAGCGAAGCAGTTCTTC.

The chain links TRBV29-1 to TRBJ2-5, with D hard to call. The germline CDR1 and CDR2 sequences are SQVTM and ANQGSEA. The germline V and J ends were trimmed by 4 bases and 2 bases, with 8 bases remaining between them. The length of the CDR3 is 12 residues. For the CDR3, the DNA is TGCAGCGTTGTGGACGGGCAAGAGACCCAGTACTTC. Protein: CSVVDGQETQYF.

The CDR3 spells CASSLVGGASGEQYF. The CDR3 nucleotides read TGTGCCAGCAGCTTAGTCGGGGGCGCTTCAGGAGAGCAGTACTTC. The V call is TRBV7-6, the J call TRBJ2-7; possibly TRBD1 or TRBD2 for D (6 bases each). The CDR3 length is 15 residues. The ends were cut back, 1 base at V and 7 bases at J, with 17 bases in the middle. Germline loops: CDR1 SGHVS, CDR2 FNYEAQ.

This clonotype has a handful of counts. In DNA form, the CDR3 reads TGCGCCAGTCAGCGGGAGGGCCGAGTGGTTGAGCAGTTCTTC. It translates to CASQREGRVVEQFF. The chain couples TRBV5-1 to TRBJ2-1, with 10 bases that match TRBD2. The CDR3 covers 14 residues. Trimming took 8 bases from V and 9 from J; bases not matched to a gene: 11. Germline V gives CDR1 SGHRS, CDR2 YFSETQ. Together with reference TRBV5-1 and TRBJ2-1, the CDR3 gives the full variable domain: KAGVTQTPRYLIKTRGQQVTLSCSPISGHRSVSWYQQTPGQGLQFLFEYFSETQRNKGNFPGRFSGRQFSNSRSEMNVSTLELGDSALYLCASQREGRVVEQFFGPGTRLTVL.

This clonotype appeared a few times. The chain combines TRBV29-1 with TRBJ1-1; 9 positions agree with TRBD1. This CDR3 contains 11 residues. J lost 6 bases, V lost 4 bases, and 0 bases had no gene match. Germline assignment: CDR1 SQVTM and CDR2 ANQGSEA. The CDR3 region is CSVGQGAEAFF. CDR3 sequence (DNA): TGCAGCGTTGGACAGGGGGCTGAAGCTTTCTTT.

The chain carries TRBV5-5 and TRBJ2-2, with D unresolved. V lost 0 bases, J lost 0 bases, and 9 bases lay in between. Germline CDR1 is SGHKS and CDR2 is YYEKEE (reference sequence). The CDR3 has 16 amino acids. CDR3 sequence reads: CASSLGALPNTGELFF. The CDR3 nucleotides read TGTGCCAGCAGCTTGGGCGCGCTCCCGAACACCGGGGAGCTGTTTTTT.

This clonotype was picked up many times. The genes are TRBV7-8 and TRBJ2-2; 10 bases line up with TRBD2. CDR1 is SGHVS and CDR2 is FQNEAQ in the germline V gene. Unmatched junction bases numbered 9, after V lost 7 bases and J lost 7 bases. CDR3 size: 15 residues. The CDR3 DNA follows: TGTGCCAGCAACTGGGGAGCGGGAGGGTTCGGGGAGCTGTTTTTT. It translates to CASNWGAGGFGELFF. The complete variable domain, with remaining parts taken from reference TRBV7-8 and TRBJ2-2, reads GAGVSQSPRYKVAKRGQDVALRCDPISGHVSLFWYQQALGQGPEFLTYFQNEAQLDKSGLPSDRFFAERPEGSVSTLKIQRTQQEDSAVYLCASNWGAGGFGELFFGEGSRLTVL.

V usage is TRBV20-1 and J usage is TRBJ1-2; D is ambiguous. Germline CDR1 and CDR2: DFQATT and SNEGSKA (reference sequence). The CDR3 length is 12 residues. Trimming took off 6 bases at V and 3 bases at J, with 11 bases between the two ends. CDR3 DNA sequence: TGCAGTGCCAAAGACGGGGACTATGGCTACACCTTC. As protein: CSAKDGDYGYTF.

This clonotype was observed a few times. The chain recombines TRBV3-1 with TRBJ1-2; 11 bases match TRBD1. CDR1 is LGHDT and CDR2 is YNNKEL in the germline V gene (reference sequence). CDR3 size: 17 residues. V dropped 3 bases and J dropped 6; count of bases not matched to a gene: 12. CDR3 bases: TGTGCCAGCAGCCAGCATCCGGGACAGGGGGTTGGTGATGGCTACACCTTC. Translation gives CASSQHPGQGVGDGYTF.